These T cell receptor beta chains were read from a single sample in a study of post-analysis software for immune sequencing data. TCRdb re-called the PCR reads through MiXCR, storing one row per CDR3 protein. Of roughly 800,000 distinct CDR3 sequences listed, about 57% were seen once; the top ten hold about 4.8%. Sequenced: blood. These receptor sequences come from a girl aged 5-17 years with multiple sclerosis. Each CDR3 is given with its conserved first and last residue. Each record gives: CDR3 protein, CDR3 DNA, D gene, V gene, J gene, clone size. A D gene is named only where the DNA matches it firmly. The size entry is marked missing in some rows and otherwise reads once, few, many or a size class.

CDR3: CASTSGSADTQYF; DNA: TGTGCCAGCACCAGCGGGAGTGCAGATACGCAGTATTTT; D: TRBD2; V: TRBV12-3/TRBV12-4; J: TRBJ2-3; size: once
CDR3: CSAAVIDEKLFF; DNA: TGCAGTGCCGCCGTGATTGATGAAAAACTGTTTTTT; D: .; V: TRBV20-1; J: TRBJ1-4; size: .
CDR3: CASSIPGLGYEQYF; DNA: TGTGCCAGCAGCATCCCGGGCCTCGGTTACGAGCAGTACTTC; D: .; V: TRBV7-9; J: TRBJ2-7; size: .
CDR3: CASSSGTGGYNEQYF; DNA: TGTGCCAGCAGCTCGGGAACAGGGGGCTACAACGAGCAGTACTTC; D: TRBD1; V: TRBV3-1; J: TRBJ2-7; size: .
CDR3: CASSVVPSGSYEQYF; DNA: TGTGCCAGCAGCGTAGTTCCGTCGGGGAGCTACGAGCAGTACTTC; D: .; V: TRBV9; J: TRBJ2-7; size: .
CDR3: CATSRDQSDPRYF; DNA: TGTGCCACCAGCAGGGATCAATCGGACCCTCGGTACTTC; D: .; V: TRBV15; J: TRBJ2-7; size: .
CDR3: CASSLAGVREQYF; DNA: TGTGCCAGCAGCTTAGCCGGGGTACGCGAGCAGTACTTC; D: .; V: TRBV7-9; J: TRBJ2-7; size: .
CDR3: CASSASQDGNYGYTF; DNA: TGTGCCAGCAGCGCCAGCCAGGACGGAAACTATGGCTACACCTTC; D: .; V: TRBV7-9; J: TRBJ1-2; size: .
CDR3: CASSFRQGRWYEQYF; DNA: TGTGCCAGCAGTTTTAGACAGGGACGCTGGTACGAGCAGTACTTC; D: TRBD1; V: TRBV12-3/TRBV12-4; J: TRBJ2-7; size: .
CDR3: CASSLYGGRINEQFF; DNA: TGTGCCAGCAGCTTATATGGCGGGAGGATCAATGAGCAGTTCTTC; D: TRBD2; V: TRBV7-9; J: TRBJ2-1; size: once
CDR3: CASSLPSANTGELFF; DNA: TGTGCCAGCAGCTTGCCTAGCGCGAACACCGGGGAGCTGTTTTTT; D: .; V: TRBV5-4; J: TRBJ2-2; size: .
CDR3: CSVVLGQGPQETQYF; DNA: TGCAGCGTTGTGCTAGGGCAGGGCCCACAAGAGACCCAGTACTTC; D: .; V: TRBV29-1; J: TRBJ2-5; size: few
CDR3: CASRRIRTSEQYF; DNA: TGCGCCAGCAGACGGATTAGAACCAGCGAGCAGTACTTC; D: .; V: TRBV5-1; J: TRBJ2-7; size: .
CDR3: CASSESSTQYF; DNA: TGTGCCAGCAGCGAATCTTCGACCCAGTACTTC; D: .; V: TRBV11-1; J: TRBJ2-5; size: .
CDR3: CASSLVLAGGKDEQYF; DNA: TGCGCCAGCAGCTTGGTGCTAGCGGGAGGAAAGGACGAGCAGTACTTC; D: TRBD2; V: TRBV5-1; J: TRBJ2-7; size: once
CDR3: CASSLVAAISYEQYF; DNA: TGTGCCAGCAGCTTAGTAGCGGCCATCTCCTACGAGCAGTACTTC; D: .; V: TRBV7-2; J: TRBJ2-7; size: .
CDR3: CSARGPGLAGEVTGANVLTF; DNA: TGCAGTGCTAGAGGGCCGGGACTAGCGGGAGAGGTGACTGGGGCCAACGTCCTGACTTTC; D: TRBD2; V: TRBV20-1; J: TRBJ2-6; size: .
CDR3: CASSLFFGQGNYGYTF; DNA: TGTGCCAGCAGTTTATTCTTCGGACAGGGCAACTATGGCTACACCTTC; D: TRBD1; V: TRBV28; J: TRBJ1-2; size: .
CDR3: CASSLLDRKQFF; DNA: TGTGCCAGCAGTTTGTTGGACCGCAAGCAGTTCTTC; D: .; V: TRBV12-3/TRBV12-4; J: TRBJ2-1; size: .
CDR3: CASSPGTAISMNTEAFF; DNA: TGTGCCAGCAGCCCGGGGACAGCCATTTCTATGAACACTGAAGCTTTCTTT; D: TRBD1; V: TRBV7-2; J: TRBJ1-1; size: .
CDR3: CASSYSGADTQYF; DNA: TGTGCCAGCAGTTACTCGGGGGCAGATACGCAGTATTTT; D: .; V: TRBV7-2; J: TRBJ2-3; size: once
CDR3: CASSWGASPQSEQFF; DNA: TGCGCCAGCAGCTGGGGTGCTTCTCCACAGAGTGAGCAGTTCTTC; D: .; V: TRBV5-1; J: TRBJ2-1; size: .
CDR3: CAWSRTIREQYF; DNA: TGTGCCTGGAGTAGGACAATCAGAGAGCAGTACTTC; D: .; V: TRBV30; J: TRBJ2-5; size: .
CDR3: CASSYSTGVGNYGYTF; DNA: TGTGCCAGCAGTTACTCGACCGGGGTGGGTAACTATGGCTACACCTTC; D: .; V: TRBV6-5; J: TRBJ1-2; size: .
CDR3: CASSLAKAVQETQYF; DNA: TGTGCCAGCAGCTTAGCAAAGGCAGTCCAAGAGACCCAGTACTTC; D: .; V: TRBV7-2; J: TRBJ2-5; size: .
CDR3: CAISDPRPHLGADTQYF; DNA: TGTGCCATCAGTGACCCGCGACCCCACTTGGGGGCAGATACGCAGTATTTT; D: .; V: TRBV10-3; J: TRBJ2-3; size: few
CDR3: CASSFMTNNYGYTF; DNA: TGTGCCAGCAGCTTTATGACGAATAACTATGGCTACACCTTC; D: .; V: TRBV11-2; J: TRBJ1-2; size: .
CDR3: CASSQVEVNYGYTF; DNA: TGTGCCAGCAGCCAAGTGGAAGTTAACTATGGCTACACCTTC; D: .; V: TRBV4-2; J: TRBJ1-2; size: .
CDR3: CASNPLGAGQETQYF; DNA: TGTGCCAGCAACCCCCTCGGAGCGGGGCAAGAGACCCAGTACTTC; D: TRBD2; V: TRBV2; J: TRBJ2-5; size: .
CDR3: CAIRPTSGGYEQYF; DNA: TGTGCCATCAGGCCGACTAGCGGGGGCTACGAGCAGTACTTC; D: TRBD2; V: TRBV10-3; J: TRBJ2-7; size: .
CDR3: CASSRGTDRGEQYF; DNA: TGCGCCAGCAGCCGAGGGACAGACCGGGGCGAGCAGTACTTC; D: TRBD1; V: TRBV5-1; J: TRBJ2-7; size: .
CDR3: CASSLLARANEQFF; DNA: TGTGCCAGCAGCTTACTGGCGCGAGCCAATGAGCAGTTCTTC; D: .; V: TRBV7-3; J: TRBJ2-1; size: .
CDR3: CASSLGPPDTEAFF; DNA: TGCGCCAGCAGCTTGGGGCCTCCGGACACTGAAGCTTTCTTT; D: .; V: TRBV5-1; J: TRBJ1-1; size: .
CDR3: CASKPGLAGGHREQFF; DNA: TGTGCCAGCAAGCCTGGACTAGCGGGGGGGCATCGTGAGCAGTTCTTC; D: TRBD2; V: TRBV12-3/TRBV12-4; J: TRBJ2-1; size: .
CDR3: CSVVWLAGGSSYNEQFF; DNA: TGCAGCGTTGTATGGCTAGCGGGAGGAAGCTCCTACAATGAGCAGTTCTTC; D: TRBD2; V: TRBV29-1; J: TRBJ2-1; size: .
CDR3: CSVDGSSYNEQFF; DNA: TGCAGCGTTGACGGAAGCTCCTACAATGAGCAGTTCTTC; D: .; V: TRBV29-1; J: TRBJ2-1; size: .
CDR3: CASRTLKGSSYNEQFF; DNA: TGTGCCAGCAGGACCTTAAAGGGGAGCTCCTACAATGAGCAGTTCTTC; D: .; V: TRBV7-2; J: TRBJ2-1; size: .
CDR3: CAWGQGYTEAFF; DNA: TGTGCCTGGGGACAGGGTTACACTGAAGCTTTCTTT; D: TRBD1; V: TRBV30; J: TRBJ1-1; size: .
CDR3: CASSHPVDEQYF; DNA: TGTGCCAGCAGCCATCCAGTCGACGAGCAGTACTTC; D: .; V: TRBV7-9; J: TRBJ2-7; size: .
CDR3: CASSEGRGLSYEQYF; DNA: TGTGCCAGCAGTGAAGGGAGGGGCCTCTCCTACGAGCAGTACTTC; D: TRBD2; V: TRBV25-1; J: TRBJ2-7; size: .
CDR3: CSAREIFRLAGGLNEQFF; DNA: TGCAGTGCTAGAGAGATCTTCAGACTAGCGGGAGGGCTAAACGAGCAGTTCTTC; D: TRBD2; V: TRBV20-1; J: TRBJ2-1; size: .